This TCR beta chain was retrieved from a study of T cell changes during pregnancy in multiple sclerosis. Clones were read by immunoSEQ multiplex PCR, and TCRdb kept only the in-frame ones, dropping some. Here the sample spans about 84,000 clones, approximately 95% being singletons. The sequence came from a female donor in good health, enrolled as a control in a pregnancy study. This specimen consisted of peripheral blood, obtained in the second trimester of pregnancy.

This chain's CDR3 is CASSWTSGRAGELFF. CDR3 sequence (DNA): TGTGCCAGCAGCTGGACTAGCGGGAGGGCCGGGGAGCTGTTTTTT. The V and J genes are TRBV7-2 and TRBJ2-2; 15 nucleotides line up with TRBD2. The CDR3 consists of 15 residues. The junction had 0 bases not matched to a gene; V was cut back by 4 bases and J by 6 bases. Germline lookup yields CDR1 SGHTA and CDR2 FQGNSA.